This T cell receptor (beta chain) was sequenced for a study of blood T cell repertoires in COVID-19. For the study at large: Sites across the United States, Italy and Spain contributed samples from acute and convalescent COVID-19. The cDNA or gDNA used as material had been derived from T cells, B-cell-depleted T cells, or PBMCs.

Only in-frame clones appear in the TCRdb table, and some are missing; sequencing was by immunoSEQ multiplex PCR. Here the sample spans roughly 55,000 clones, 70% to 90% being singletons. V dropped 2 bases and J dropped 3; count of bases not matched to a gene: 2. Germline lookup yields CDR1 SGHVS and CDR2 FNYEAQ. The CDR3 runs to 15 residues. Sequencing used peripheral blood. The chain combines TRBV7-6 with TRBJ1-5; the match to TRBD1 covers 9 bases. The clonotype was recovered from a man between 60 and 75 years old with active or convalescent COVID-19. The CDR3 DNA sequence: TGTGCCAGCAGCTTAACAGGGGGCCCCAATCAGCCCCAGCATTTT. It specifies CASSLTGGPNQPQHF.